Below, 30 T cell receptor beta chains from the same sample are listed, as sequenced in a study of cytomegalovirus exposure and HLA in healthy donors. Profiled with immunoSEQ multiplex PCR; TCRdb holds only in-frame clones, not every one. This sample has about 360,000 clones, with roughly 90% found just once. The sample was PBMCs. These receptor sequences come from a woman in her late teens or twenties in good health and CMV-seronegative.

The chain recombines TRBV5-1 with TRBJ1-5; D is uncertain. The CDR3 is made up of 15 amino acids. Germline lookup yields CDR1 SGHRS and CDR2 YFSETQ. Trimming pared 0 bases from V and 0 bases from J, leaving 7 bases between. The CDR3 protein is CASSLETGSNQPQHF. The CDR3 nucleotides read TGCGCCAGCAGCTTGGAAACGGGTAGCAATCAGCCCCAGCATTTT.

The CDR3 reads CASGPAGGSYEQYF. CDR3 in DNA: TGTGCCAGCGGCCCGGCGGGCGGATCCTACGAGCAGTACTTC. The gene calls are TRBV28 and TRBJ2-7; maybe TRBD2 (5 bases). The CDR3 length is 14 residues. Per germline, CDR1 MDHEN and CDR2 SYDVKM. V lost 8 bases and J 1 base, leaving 15 bases between the germline ends. Supplemented by reference TRBV28 and TRBJ2-7, the full variable domain reads DVKVTQSSRYLVKRTGEKVFLECVQDMDHENMFWYRQDPGLGLRLIYFSYDVKMKEKGDIPEGYSVSREKKERFSLILESASTNQTSMYLCASGPAGGSYEQYFGPGTRLTVT.

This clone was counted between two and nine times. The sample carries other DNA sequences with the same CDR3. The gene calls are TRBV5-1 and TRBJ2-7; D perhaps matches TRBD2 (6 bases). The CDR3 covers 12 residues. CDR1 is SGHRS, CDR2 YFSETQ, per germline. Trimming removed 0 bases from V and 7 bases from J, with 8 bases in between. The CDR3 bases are TGCGCCAGCAGCTTGGTTGGGGGGGAGCAGTACTTC. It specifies CASSLVGGEQYF.

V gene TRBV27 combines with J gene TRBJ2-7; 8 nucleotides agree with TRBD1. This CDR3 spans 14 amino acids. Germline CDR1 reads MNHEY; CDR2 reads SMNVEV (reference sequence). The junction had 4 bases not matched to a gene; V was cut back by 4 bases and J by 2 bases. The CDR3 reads CASSYRGWTYEQYF. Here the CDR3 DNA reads TGTGCCAGCAGTTACAGGGGGTGGACCTACGAGCAGTACTTC.

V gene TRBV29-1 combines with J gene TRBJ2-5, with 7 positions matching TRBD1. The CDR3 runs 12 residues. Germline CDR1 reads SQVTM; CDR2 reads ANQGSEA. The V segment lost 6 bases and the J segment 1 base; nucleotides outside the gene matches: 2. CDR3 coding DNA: TGCAGCGTCGACAGGGCCCAAGAGACCCAGTACTTC. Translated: CSVDRAQETQYF.

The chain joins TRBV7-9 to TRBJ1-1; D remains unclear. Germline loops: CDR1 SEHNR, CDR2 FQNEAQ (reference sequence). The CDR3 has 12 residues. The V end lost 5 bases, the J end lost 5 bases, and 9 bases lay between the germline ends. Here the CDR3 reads CASSHPRTEAFF. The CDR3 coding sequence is TGTGCCAGCAGCCATCCCAGGACTGAAGCTTTCTTT. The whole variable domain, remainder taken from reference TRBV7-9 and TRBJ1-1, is DTGVSQNPRHKITKRGQNVTFRCDPISEHNRLYWYRQTLGQGPEFLTYFQNEAQLEKSRLLSDRFSAERPKGSFSTLEIQRTEQGDSAMYLCASSHPRTEAFFGQGTRLTVV.

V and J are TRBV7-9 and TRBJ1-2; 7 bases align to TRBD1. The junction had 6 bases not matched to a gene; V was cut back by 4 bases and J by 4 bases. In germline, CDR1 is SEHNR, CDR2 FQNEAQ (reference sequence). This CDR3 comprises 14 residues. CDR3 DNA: TGTGCCAGCAGCTCGACAGGGCCGGGCTATGGCTACACCTTC. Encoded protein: CASSSTGPGYGYTF.

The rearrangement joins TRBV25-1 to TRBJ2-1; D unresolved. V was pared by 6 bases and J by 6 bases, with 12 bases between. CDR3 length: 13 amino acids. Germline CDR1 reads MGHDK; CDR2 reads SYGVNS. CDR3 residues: CASRETLVNEQFF. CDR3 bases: TGTGCCAGCAGGGAGACCTTGGTCAATGAGCAGTTCTTC.

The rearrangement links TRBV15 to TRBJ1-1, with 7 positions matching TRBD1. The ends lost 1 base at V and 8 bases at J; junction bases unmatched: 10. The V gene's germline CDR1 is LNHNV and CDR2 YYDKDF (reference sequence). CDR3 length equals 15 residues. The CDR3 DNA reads TGTGCCACCAGCAGAGGCGACAGGGACCGTGAGGAAGCTTTCTTT. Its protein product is CATSRGDRDREEAFF.

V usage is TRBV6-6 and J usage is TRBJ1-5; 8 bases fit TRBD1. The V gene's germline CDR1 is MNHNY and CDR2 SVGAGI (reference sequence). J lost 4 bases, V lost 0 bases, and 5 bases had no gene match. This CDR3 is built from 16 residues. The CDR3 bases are TGTGCCAGCAGTTACTCGAGGCAGGGGGCTAATCAGCCCCAGCATTTT. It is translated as CASSYSRQGANQPQHF.

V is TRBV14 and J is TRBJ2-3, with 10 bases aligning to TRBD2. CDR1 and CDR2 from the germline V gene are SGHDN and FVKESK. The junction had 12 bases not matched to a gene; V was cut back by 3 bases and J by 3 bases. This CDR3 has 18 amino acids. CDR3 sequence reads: CASSQSSGSPRRTDTQYF. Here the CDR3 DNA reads TGTGCCAGCAGCCAGTCTAGCGGGAGCCCCAGACGTACAGATACGCAGTATTTT.

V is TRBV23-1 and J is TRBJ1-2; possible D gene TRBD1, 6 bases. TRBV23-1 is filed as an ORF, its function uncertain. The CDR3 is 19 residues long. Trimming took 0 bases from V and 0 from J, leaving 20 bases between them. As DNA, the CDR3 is TGCGCCAGCAGTCAATCAGCTGAGGGGACAATAACTTCTAACTATGGCTACACCTTC. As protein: CASSQSAEGTITSNYGYTF.

The CDR3 coding sequence is TGTGCCAGTAACCGGCCAGGTTATGGAAACACCATATATTTT. Residues: CASNRPGYGNTIYF. This sequence joins TRBV19 and TRBJ1-3; D is undetermined. Germline V CDR1 and CDR2: LNHDA, SQIVND (reference sequence). Deletions cut 7 bases from V and 3 bases from J, with 13 bases between. The CDR3 totals 14 residues.

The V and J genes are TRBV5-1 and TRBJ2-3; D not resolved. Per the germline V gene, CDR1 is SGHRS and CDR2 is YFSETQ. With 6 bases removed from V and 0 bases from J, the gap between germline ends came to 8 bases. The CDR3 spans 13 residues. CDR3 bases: TGCGCCAGCAAAGCTACTAGCACAGATACGCAGTATTTT. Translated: CASKATSTDTQYF.

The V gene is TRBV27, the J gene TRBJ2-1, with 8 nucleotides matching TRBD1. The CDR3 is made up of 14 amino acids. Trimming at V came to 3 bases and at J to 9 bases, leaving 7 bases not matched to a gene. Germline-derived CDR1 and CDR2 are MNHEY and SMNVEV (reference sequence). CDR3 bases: TGTGCCAGCAGTTTGACAGGGGCGGGGAGTGAGCAGTTCTTC. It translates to CASSLTGAGSEQFF.

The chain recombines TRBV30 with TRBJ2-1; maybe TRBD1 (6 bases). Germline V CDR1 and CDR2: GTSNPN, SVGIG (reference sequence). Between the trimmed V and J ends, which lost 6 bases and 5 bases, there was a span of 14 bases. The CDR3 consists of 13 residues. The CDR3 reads CACNPDSNNEQFF. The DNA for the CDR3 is TGTGCCTGTAATCCGGACAGCAACAATGAGCAGTTCTTC.

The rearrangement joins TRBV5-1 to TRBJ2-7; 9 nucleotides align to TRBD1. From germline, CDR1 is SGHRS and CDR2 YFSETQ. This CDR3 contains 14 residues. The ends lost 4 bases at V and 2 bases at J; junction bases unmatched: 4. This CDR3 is CASSANRGPYEQYF. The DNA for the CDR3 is TGCGCCAGCAGCGCAAACAGGGGGCCCTACGAGCAGTACTTC. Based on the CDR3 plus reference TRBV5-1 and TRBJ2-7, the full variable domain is KAGVTQTPRYLIKTRGQQVTLSCSPISGHRSVSWYQQTPGQGLQFLFEYFSETQRNKGNFPGRFSGRQFSNSRSEMNVSTLELGDSALYLCASSANRGPYEQYFGPGTRLTVT.

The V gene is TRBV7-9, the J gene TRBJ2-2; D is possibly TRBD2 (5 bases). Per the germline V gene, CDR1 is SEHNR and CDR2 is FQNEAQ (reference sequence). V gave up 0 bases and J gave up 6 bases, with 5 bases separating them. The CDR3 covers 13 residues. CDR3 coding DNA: TGTGCCAGCAGCTTAGCCGGGGCCGGGGAGCTGTTTTTT. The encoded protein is CASSLAGAGELFF.

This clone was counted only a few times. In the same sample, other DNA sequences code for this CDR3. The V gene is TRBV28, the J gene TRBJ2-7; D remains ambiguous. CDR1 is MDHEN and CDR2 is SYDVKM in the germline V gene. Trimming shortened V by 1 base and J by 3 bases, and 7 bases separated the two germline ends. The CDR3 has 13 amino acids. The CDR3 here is CASSLSLLYEQYF. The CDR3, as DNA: TGTGCCAGCAGTTTATCCCTCCTCTACGAGCAGTACTTC.

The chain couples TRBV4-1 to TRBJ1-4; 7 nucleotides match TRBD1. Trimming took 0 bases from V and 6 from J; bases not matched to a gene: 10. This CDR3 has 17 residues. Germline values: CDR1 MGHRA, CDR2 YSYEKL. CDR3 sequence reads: CASSQDRQGGGHEKLFF. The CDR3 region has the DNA TGCGCCAGCAGCCAAGATCGTCAGGGGGGAGGTCATGAAAAACTGTTTTTT.

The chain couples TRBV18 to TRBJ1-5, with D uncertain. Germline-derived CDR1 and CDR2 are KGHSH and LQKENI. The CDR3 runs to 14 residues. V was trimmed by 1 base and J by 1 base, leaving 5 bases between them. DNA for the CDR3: TGTGCCAGCTCACCACGCGGAAGCAATCAGCCCCAGCATTTT. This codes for CASSPRGSNQPQHF.

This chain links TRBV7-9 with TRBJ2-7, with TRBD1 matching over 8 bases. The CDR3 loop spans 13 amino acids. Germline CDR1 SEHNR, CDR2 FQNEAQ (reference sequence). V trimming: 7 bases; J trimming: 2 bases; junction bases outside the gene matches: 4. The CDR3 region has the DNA TGTGCCAGCACCGGGACAGGAGCCTACGAGCAGTACTTC. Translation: CASTGTGAYEQYF.

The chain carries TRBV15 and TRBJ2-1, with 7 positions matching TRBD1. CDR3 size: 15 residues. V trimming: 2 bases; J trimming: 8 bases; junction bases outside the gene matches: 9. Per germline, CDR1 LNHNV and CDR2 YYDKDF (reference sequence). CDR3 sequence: CATSRILTQGDEQFF. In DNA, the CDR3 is TGTGCCACCAGCAGAATATTAACGCAGGGGGATGAGCAGTTCTTC.

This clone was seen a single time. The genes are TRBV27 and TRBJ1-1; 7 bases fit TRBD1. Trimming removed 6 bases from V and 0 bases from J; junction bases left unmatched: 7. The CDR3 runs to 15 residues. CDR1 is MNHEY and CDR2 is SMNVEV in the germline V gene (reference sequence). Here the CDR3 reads CASRMDRSMNTEAFF. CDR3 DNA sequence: TGTGCCAGCAGAATGGACAGGTCGATGAACACTGAAGCTTTCTTT.

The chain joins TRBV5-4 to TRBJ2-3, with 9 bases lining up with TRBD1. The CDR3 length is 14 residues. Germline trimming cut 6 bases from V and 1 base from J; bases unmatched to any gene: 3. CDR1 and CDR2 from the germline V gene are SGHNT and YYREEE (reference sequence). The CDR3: CASTWTGGTDTQYF. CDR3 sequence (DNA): TGTGCCAGCACCTGGACAGGGGGCACAGATACGCAGTATTTT.

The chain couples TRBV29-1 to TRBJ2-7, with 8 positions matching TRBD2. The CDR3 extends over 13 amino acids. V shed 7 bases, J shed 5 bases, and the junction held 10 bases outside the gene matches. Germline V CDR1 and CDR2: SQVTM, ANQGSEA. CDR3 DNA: TGCAGCGGCCTGGACGGGGGGGGGCACGAGCAGTACTTC. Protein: CSGLDGGGHEQYF.

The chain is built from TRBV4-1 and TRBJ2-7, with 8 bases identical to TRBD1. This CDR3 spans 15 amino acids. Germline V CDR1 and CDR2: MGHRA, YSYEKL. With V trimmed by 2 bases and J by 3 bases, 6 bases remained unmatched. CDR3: CASSQPGQGNYEQYF. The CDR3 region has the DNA TGCGCCAGCAGCCAACCCGGACAGGGAAACTACGAGCAGTACTTC.

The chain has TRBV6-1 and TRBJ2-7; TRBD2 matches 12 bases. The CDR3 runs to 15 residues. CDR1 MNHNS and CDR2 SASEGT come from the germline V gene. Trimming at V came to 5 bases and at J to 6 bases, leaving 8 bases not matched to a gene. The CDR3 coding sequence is TGTGCCAGCAGTCCAGGACTAGCGGGGTGGAGCGAGCAGTACTTC. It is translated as CASSPGLAGWSEQYF.

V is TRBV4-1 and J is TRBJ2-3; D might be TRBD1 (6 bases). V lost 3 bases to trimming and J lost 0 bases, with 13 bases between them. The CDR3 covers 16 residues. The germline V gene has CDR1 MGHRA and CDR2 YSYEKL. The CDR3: CASSQGVGASTDTQYF. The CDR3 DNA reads TGCGCCAGCAGCCAGGGAGTGGGGGCTAGCACAGATACGCAGTATTTT.

CDR3 amino acids: CASSRFSRISNTGELFF. The CDR3 DNA reads TGTGCCAGTAGCCGCTTTTCGAGGATCTCTAACACCGGGGAGCTGTTTTTT. The rearrangement uses TRBV19 and TRBJ2-2; D gene ambiguous. The V end was cut by 6 bases, the J end by 2 bases, with 19 bases between. CDR1 is LNHDA, CDR2 SQIVND, per germline (reference sequence). The CDR3 is made up of 17 amino acids.